Listed below are T cell receptor beta chains from one sample, sequenced in a study of blood T cells in healthy people across ages. TCRdb re-derived calls from the 5' RACE reads in MiXCR, one entry per CDR3 protein. The sample holds roughly 800,000 distinct CDR3 sequences; under 40% are singletons and the top ten take 10% to 15%. The specimen was blood. The source is a man between 18 and 35 years old in good health. The CDR3 runs from the conserved cysteine through the conserved F or W.

TRBJ2-3	TRBV21-1	CASSKAGGTSGGTDTQYF
TRBJ1-1	TRBV4-3	CASSQVGRGRIRMNTEAFF
TRBJ1-1	TRBV12-3/TRBV12-4	CASVGMNTEAFF
TRBJ1-2	TRBV6-2/TRBV6-3	CASHLPGQGLYTF
TRBJ1-2	TRBV4-3	CASSQDWPAAYYGYTF
TRBJ2-3	TRBV11-2	CASSQVGADTQYF
TRBJ2-1	TRBV5-1	CASSFDRGSYNEQFF
TRBJ1-2	TRBV7-3	CASSLSPGQGKGYTF
TRBJ1-6	TRBV7-2	CANSPRQGVRDSPLHF
TRBJ2-3	TRBV29-1	CSVVRTLTDTQYF
TRBJ1-1	TRBV2	CASSENRVGTEAFF
TRBJ1-6	TRBV12-3/TRBV12-4	CASSRDRASPLHF
TRBJ2-3	TRBV4-3	CASSQARGPFSGADTQYF
TRBJ1-6	TRBV27	CASCRWDRGTSPLHF
TRBJ2-6	TRBV5-1	CASTETRSSGANVLTF
TRBJ2-3	TRBV25-1	CASSSGARTDTQYF
TRBJ2-1	TRBV27	CASSPIGGGAQNEQFF
TRBJ2-1	TRBV21-1	CASSPQGFEEQETQFF
TRBJ1-1	TRBV20-1	CSARWGGYMNTEAFF
TRBJ2-7	TRBV5-1	CASSLTGTGFDEQYF
TRBJ1-4	TRBV5-1	CASSLVGTGYEKLFF
TRBJ1-3	TRBV14	CASSVTYSGNTIYF
TRBJ2-3	TRBV4-2	CASSQATEPGTDTQYF
TRBJ2-5	TRBV12-3/TRBV12-4	CASSLPGFASEGAEQYF
TRBJ2-3	TRBV20-1	CSARMAGGDTSTDTQYF
TRBJ1-1	TRBV7-8	CASSDTAGETTEAFF
TRBJ2-4	TRBV29-1	CSVGQVDKNIQYF
TRBJ1-1	TRBV10-3	CAISESSAGERMNTEAFF
NA	TRBV4-3	CASSPRARSSYNEQYF
TRBJ2-4	TRBV20-1	CSAREGRGGLHNEQYF
TRBJ1-1	TRBV5-1	CASSLGILNTEAFF
TRBJ2-3	TRBV5-8	CASSSRLLSTDTQYF
TRBJ2-7	TRBV7-2	CASSKSGREPLYEQYF
TRBJ1-1	TRBV6-6	CASSYRGDNTEAFF
TRBJ2-1	TRBV20-1	CSAFIGSGTGDEQFF
TRBJ1-2	TRBV5-1	CASSTTGSTTYGYTF
TRBJ2-5	TRBV5-1	CASSPLAGDFNEQYF
TRBJ2-3	TRBV5-1	CASSPKGGDTQYF
TRBJ1-2	TRBV5-6	CASSHTGTNYGYTF
TRBJ2-2	TRBV20-1	CSARVRGTGELFF
TRBJ2-3	TRBV20-1	CSARDRGGTSTDTQYF
TRBJ2-7	TRBV6-2/TRBV6-3	CASRAGRIYEQYF
TRBJ1-1	TRBV5-1	CASTRASVNTEAFF
TRBJ2-1	TRBV27	CASSFGTGMGEQFF
TRBJ2-1	TRBV13	CASSVSGGGNEQFF
TRBJ2-5	TRBV5-1	CASSPAGYQETQYF
TRBJ1-4	TRBV12-3/TRBV12-4	CASRLSGTQINEKLFF
TRBJ1-4	TRBV6-6	CASSRPTGAVSEKLFF
TRBJ2-1	TRBV10-3	CAISVDRSPYNEQFF
TRBJ2-2	TRBV27	CASSLRDSYGELFF
TRBJ1-2	TRBV4-1	CASSPGHSNYGYTF
TRBJ1-5	TRBV12-3/TRBV12-4	CASSFPETANQPQHF